This paragraph covers one T cell receptor (beta chain) sequence. Its specificity is not known. Read coverage stops 3 residues before the CDR3 terminus; the germline J gene supplies the remainder. The CDR3 sequence is 16 residues long. Germline loops: CDR1 PRHDT, CDR2 FYEKMQ (reference sequence). Trimming cost V 3 bases and J 4 bases; bases outside gene matches: 10. The data belong to a study of T cells in women clearing cervical HPV infection. Overall study: For cases, blood was sampled a median about 150 days after lesion detection, interquartile range roughly 85 to 220 days.

Notes on the study in general: It is unknown whether associations predate infection; no effector/memory or HPV-specific sorting. Combining TCR richness with V gene abundances gave roughly 0.84 AUC.

Each participant carried one incident cervical HPV16 infection only. Measured with immunoSEQ multiplex PCR; TCRdb has only the in-frame clones, and not every one. The repertoire table contains 30,000 to 45,000 clones. The rearrangement joins TRBV13 to TRBJ2-5; 8 bases map to TRBD2. The sequence was obtained from a woman aged 18 to 75 with a cervical HPV16 infection that either progressed to CIN3+ or cleared (not recorded which). Material: blood buffy coat. This CDR3 reads CASSLVSGGRGETQYF. CDR3 bases read: TGTGCCAGCAGCTTGGTCAGCGGGGGCAGAGGAGAGACC.